This record covers a single TCR beta chain. The target antigen is unknown. The data belong to a study of T cell repertoires in cytomegalovirus infection. Study-level background: TCR beta signatures that were public indicated CMV infection and matching HLA type.

Deletions cut 5 bases from V and 2 bases from J, with 16 bases between. This CDR3 comprises 17 residues. Study conclusions and caveats: In two of eight donors, the top clonotype was HLA-C-restricted CMV-specific. Individuals carrying CMV plus the relevant HLA were identified by cumulative frequency of public TCR beta families.

TCRdb itself ran the reads through MiXCR, one entry per CDR3 protein. The repertoire holds hundreds of thousands of distinct CDR3 sequences, with about a third as singletons. The V and J genes are TRBV12-3 or TRBV12-4 and TRBJ1-6; no firm D call. The receptor's source is a human donor in good health (CMV status not recorded). Some clones in this sample may be carry-over from other donors' samples. The specimen sequenced was PBMCs. For the CDR3, the DNA is TGTGCCAGCAGTCCCCCCCGGGCCAGCACCTATAATTCACCCCTCCACTTT. Translation gives CASSPPRASTYNSPLHF.